One and the same sample provided the 7 T cell receptor beta chains below, sequenced in a study of Ad26.COV2.S vaccination and SARS-CoV-2 variants. Sequenced by immunoSEQ multiplex PCR; TCRdb stores in-frame clones only, minus some. This table holds 400,000 to 450,000 clones, around 90% found once. Treatment given: roughly 19 received Ad26.COV2.S at low or high dose, single or two shots; roughly 5 received placebo; per-sample allocation not given. Vaccine and placebo recipients were sampled on day 63 after the first injection. This specimen consisted of peripheral blood, obtained in a trial of Ad26.COV2.S vaccine versus placebo. All receptors derive from a person between 18 and 65 years old who received the Ad26.COV2.S COVID-19 vaccine or a placebo.

The chain recombines TRBV5-1 with TRBJ1-1; TRBD1 matches at 7 bases. V shed 0 bases, J shed 4 bases, and the junction held 3 bases outside the gene matches. CDR1 is SGHRS, CDR2 YFSETQ, per germline. This CDR3 has 14 amino acids. The CDR3 spells CASSLVAGGTEAFF. CDR3 sequence (DNA): TGCGCCAGCAGCTTGGTCGCAGGGGGCACTGAAGCTTTCTTT. The full variable domain, its missing parts supplied by reference TRBV5-1 and TRBJ1-1, is KAGVTQTPRYLIKTRGQQVTLSCSPISGHRSVSWYQQTPGQGLQFLFEYFSETQRNKGNFPGRFSGRQFSNSRSEMNVSTLELGDSALYLCASSLVAGGTEAFFGQGTRLTVV.

This chain connects TRBV7-9 to TRBJ2-2; 13 positions agree with TRBD2. The CDR3 has 17 residues. Trimming removed 6 bases from V and 6 bases from J; junction bases left unmatched: 10. CDR1 SEHNR and CDR2 FQNEAQ come from the germline V gene (reference sequence). Written as DNA, the CDR3 is TGTGCCAGCAGTCTAGCAAGGGGACTAGCGGGATCCGGGGAGCTGTTTTTT. Translated: CASSLARGLAGSGELFF.

This sequence joins TRBV11-2 and TRBJ2-7, with unresolved D. CDR3 size: 13 residues. V was shortened by 5 bases and J by 3 bases, with 11 bases between the two germline ends. The V gene's germline CDR1 is SGHAT and CDR2 FQNNGV. CDR3 sequence reads: CASSPDILYEQYF. CDR3 coding DNA: TGTGCCAGCAGCCCCGACATACTCTACGAGCAGTACTTC.

This chain joins TRBV27 and TRBJ1-1, with D tentatively TRBD1 (5 bases). This CDR3 is 12 amino acids long. CDR1 and CDR2 from the germline V gene are MNHEY and SMNVEV (reference sequence). The V end was cut by 10 bases, the J end by 3 bases, with 12 bases between. The DNA for the CDR3 is TGTGCCACTGGGGGGACGTACACTGAAGCTTTCTTT. Translation gives CATGGTYTEAFF.

The V gene is TRBV28, the J gene TRBJ1-2, with D possibly matching TRBD1 (5 bases). The CDR3 has 12 amino acids. Germline V gene sequence: CDR1 MDHEN, CDR2 SYDVKM. With 3 bases removed from V and 8 bases from J, the gap between germline ends came to 10 bases. CDR3 loop: CASSLTVEGYTF. For the CDR3, the DNA is TGTGCCAGCAGTTTGACAGTTGAAGGCTACACCTTC.

CDR3 region: CASSPPLGTGAEQFF. For the CDR3, the DNA is TGTGCCAGCTCACCACCCCTGGGGACAGGTGCTGAGCAGTTCTTC. The genes are TRBV18 and TRBJ2-1, with 8 bases fitting TRBD1. Looked up from germline, CDR1 is KGHSH and CDR2 is LQKENI. The CDR3 spans 15 residues. Losses at the gene ends were 0 bases for V and 9 bases for J; bases not matched to a gene: 7.

In DNA form, the CDR3 reads TGTGCCAGCAGCTTAGTGGGGACTAGCGGCGAGCAGTACTTC. Its translation: CASSLVGTSGEQYF. The chain carries TRBV7-9 and TRBJ2-7, with 11 bases matching TRBD2. From germline, CDR1 is SEHNR and CDR2 FQNEAQ (reference sequence). The CDR3 is made up of 14 amino acids. Losses at the gene ends were 1 base for V and 6 bases for J; bases not matched to a gene: 2.